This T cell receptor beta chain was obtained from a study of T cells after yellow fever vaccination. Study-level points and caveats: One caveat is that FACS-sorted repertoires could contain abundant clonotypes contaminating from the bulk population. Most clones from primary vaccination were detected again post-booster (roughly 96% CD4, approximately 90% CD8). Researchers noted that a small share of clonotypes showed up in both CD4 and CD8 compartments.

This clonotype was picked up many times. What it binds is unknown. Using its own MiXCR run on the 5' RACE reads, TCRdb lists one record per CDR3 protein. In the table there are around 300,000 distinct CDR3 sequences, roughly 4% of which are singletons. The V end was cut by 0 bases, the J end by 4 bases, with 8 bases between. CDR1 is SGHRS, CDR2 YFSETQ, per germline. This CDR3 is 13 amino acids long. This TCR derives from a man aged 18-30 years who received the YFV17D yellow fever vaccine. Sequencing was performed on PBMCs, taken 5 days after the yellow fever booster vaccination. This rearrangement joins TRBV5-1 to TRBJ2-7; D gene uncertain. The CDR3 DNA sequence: TGCGCCAGCAGCTTGGGTACTCATTACGAGCAGTACTTC. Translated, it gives CASSLGTHYEQYF.